The clone carrying this TCR beta chain appeared many times. CDR1 and CDR2 (germline): MDHEN, SYDVKM. CDR3 length: 13 residues. Trimming removed 5 bases from V and 6 bases from J, with 8 bases in between. This specimen comes from a study of T cells in Graves' hyperthyroidism and ophthalmopathy. RNA transcripts were the template for amplifying TCR beta CDR3 regions. Carried out on the TCR CDR3, a first-round RT-PCR used the HTBI primer set. MiXCR, applied by TCRdb to the multiplex PCR reads, yields one record per CDR3 protein. Among around 370,000 distinct CDR3 sequences listed, under 20% were seen once.

Sequencing was performed on blood. This TCR came from a man between 18 and 29 years old with Graves' ophthalmopathy. The chain employs TRBV28 and TRBJ1-6, with D tentatively TRBD1 (6 bases). CDR3 bases: TGTGCCAGCAGTCGGACAGTTAATTCACCCCTCCACTTT. Protein product: CASSRTVNSPLHF.